The sequence of this T cell receptor beta chain was determined in a study of shared clonotypes between healthy human individuals. CD45RO-negative CD8 cells positively selected for CCR7 made up the naive population, which excluded terminally differentiated effector memory CD45RA+ cells. Here immunoSEQ multiplex PCR was the method, and the copy in TCRdb shows in-frame clones only, minus some. Here the sample spans 660,000 or so clones, 95% to 97% being singletons. The length of the CDR3 is 17 residues. Trimming removed 5 bases at V and 1 base at J, with 20 bases between. Germline-derived CDR1 and CDR2 are LNHDA and SQIVND (reference sequence). On this clone: Its antigen is as yet unknown.

Study conclusions and caveats: Limitation of the genetic and exposure-history diversity represented came from the few donors. Estimated richness values were generally larger in naive subsets than in memory subsets.

This chain links TRBV19 with TRBJ2-5; maybe TRBD2 (5 bases). Sequences were obtained from naive CD8+ T cells sorted from blood. This clonotype was obtained from a woman aged 30 to 39 in good health. The CDR3 is CASSATLARSAQETQYF. The DNA of the CDR3 is TGTGCCAGTAGTGCCACTCTAGCCAGAAGTGCCCAAGAGACCCAGTACTTC. Together with reference TRBV19 and TRBJ2-5, the CDR3 gives the full variable domain: DGGITQSPKYLFRKEGQNVTLSCEQNLNHDAMYWYRQDPGQGLRLIYYSQIVNDFQKGDIAEGYSVSREKKESFPLTVTSAQKNPTAFYLCASSATLARSAQETQYFGPGTRLLVL.